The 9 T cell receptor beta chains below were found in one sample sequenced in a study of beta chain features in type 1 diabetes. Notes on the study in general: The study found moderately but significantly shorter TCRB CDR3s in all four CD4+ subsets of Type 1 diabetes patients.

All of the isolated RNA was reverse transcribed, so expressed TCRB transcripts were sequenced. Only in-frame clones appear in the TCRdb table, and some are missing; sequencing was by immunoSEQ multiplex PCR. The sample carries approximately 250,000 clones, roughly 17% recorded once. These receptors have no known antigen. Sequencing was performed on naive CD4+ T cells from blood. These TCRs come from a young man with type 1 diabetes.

The CDR3: CASSPSGGQAYEQYF. DNA of the CDR3: TGTGCCAGCAGCCCGAGCGGGGGACAAGCCTACGAGCAGTACTTC. The genes are TRBV25-1 and TRBJ2-7; 8 nucleotides align to TRBD2. The CDR3 is 15 amino acids. Per germline, CDR1 MGHDK and CDR2 SYGVNS. The V and J ends lost 6 bases and 2 bases, in that order; junction bases with no gene match: 9.

The CDR3 bases are TGCAGTGCAGGGGCTCGGGAAAAACTGTTTTTT. It yields the protein CSAGAREKLFF. The chain uses TRBV20-1 and TRBJ1-4; tentatively, D is TRBD1 (5 bases). V lost 6 bases, J lost 8 bases, and 10 bases lay in between. Germline V gene lookup returns CDR1 DFQATT and CDR2 SNEGSKA (reference sequence). The CDR3 runs 11 residues.

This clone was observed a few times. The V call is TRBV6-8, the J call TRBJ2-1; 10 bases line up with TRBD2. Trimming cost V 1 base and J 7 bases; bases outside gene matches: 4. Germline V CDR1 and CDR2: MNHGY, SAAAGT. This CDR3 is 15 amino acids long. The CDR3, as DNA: TGTGCCAGCAGTTACTTTAGCGGGAGGTTGAATGAGCAGTTCTTC. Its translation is CASSYFSGRLNEQFF.

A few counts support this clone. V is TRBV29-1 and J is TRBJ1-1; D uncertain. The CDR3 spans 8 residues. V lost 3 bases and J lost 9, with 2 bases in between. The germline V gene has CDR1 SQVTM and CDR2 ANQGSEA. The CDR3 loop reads CSVDQAFF. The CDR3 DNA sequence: TGCAGCGTTGACCAAGCTTTCTTT. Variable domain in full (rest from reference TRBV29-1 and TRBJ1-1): SAVISQKPSRDICQRGTSLTIQCQVDSQVTMMFWYRQQPGQSLTLIATANQGSEATYESGFVIDKFPISRPNLTFSTLTVSNMSPEDSSIYLCSVDQAFFGQGTRLTVV.

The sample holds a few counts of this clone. The CDR3 coding sequence is TGTGCCAGCAGCTCAGTTGGCACTAGCGGGAGGAACGGGCAGACCCAGTACTTC. Its translation is CASSSVGTSGRNGQTQYF. J is TRBJ2-5 and V is TRBV7-6, with 12 nucleotides matching TRBD2. From germline, CDR1 is SGHVS and CDR2 FNYEAQ. The CDR3 runs to 18 residues. The V and J ends lost 4 bases and 6 bases, in that order; junction bases with no gene match: 15.

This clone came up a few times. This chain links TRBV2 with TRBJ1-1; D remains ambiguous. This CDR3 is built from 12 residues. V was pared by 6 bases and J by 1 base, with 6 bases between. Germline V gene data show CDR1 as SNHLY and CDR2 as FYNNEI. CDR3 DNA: TGTGCCAGCAGGTTAGGGAACACTGAAGCTTTCTTT. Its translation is CASRLGNTEAFF.

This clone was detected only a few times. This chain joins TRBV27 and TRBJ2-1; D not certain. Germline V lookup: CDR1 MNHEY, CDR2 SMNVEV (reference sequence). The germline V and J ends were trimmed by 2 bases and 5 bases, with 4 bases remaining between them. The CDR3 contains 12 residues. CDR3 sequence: CASSLRDNEQFF. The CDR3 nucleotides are TGTGCCAGCAGTTTACGGGACAATGAGCAGTTCTTC.

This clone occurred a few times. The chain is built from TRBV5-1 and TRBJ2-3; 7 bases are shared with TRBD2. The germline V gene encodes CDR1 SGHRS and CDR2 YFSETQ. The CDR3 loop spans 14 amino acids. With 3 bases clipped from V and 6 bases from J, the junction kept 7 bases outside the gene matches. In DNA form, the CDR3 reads TGCGCCAGCAGCTCTCGGGAGGTTGAGGATACGCAGTATTTT. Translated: CASSSREVEDTQYF.

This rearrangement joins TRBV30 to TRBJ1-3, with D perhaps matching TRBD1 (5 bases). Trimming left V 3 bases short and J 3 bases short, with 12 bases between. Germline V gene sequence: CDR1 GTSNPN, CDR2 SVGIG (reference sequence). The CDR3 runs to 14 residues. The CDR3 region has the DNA TGTGCCTGGAGGACAGACCTCGTTGGAAACACCATATATTTT. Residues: CAWRTDLVGNTIYF.